This T cell receptor (beta chain) appears in the sequencing data of a study of T cells in Graves' hyperthyroidism and ophthalmopathy. Exclusion of patients followed from uncontrolled infection, other autoimmune disease, pregnancy or lactation. The diagnostic basis comprised clinical symptoms, serum thyroxine and TRAb, thyroid ultrasound and orbital computed tomography. Ten or more counts support this clonotype. Researchers took RNA transcripts and amplified the TCR beta CDR3 regions from them. When the TCR CDR3 underwent first-round RT-PCR, the HTBI primer set was used. TCRdb analysed the multiplex PCR reads with MiXCR anew, one entry per CDR3 protein. Of about 460,000 distinct CDR3 sequences listed, roughly 23% are singletons. This clonotype originated in a woman aged 70-85 years with Graves' ophthalmopathy. The sequencing sample was made of blood.

CDR3 in amino acids: CASSLRGYGNQPQHF. Here the CDR3 DNA reads TGTGCCAGCAGTTTAAGGGGTTATGGCAATCAGCCCCAGCATTTT. The V call is TRBV28, the J call TRBJ1-5, with D tentatively TRBD1 (5 bases). With 2 bases removed from V and 2 bases from J, the gap between germline ends came to 10 bases. This CDR3 has 15 amino acids. Germline V gene data show CDR1 as MDHEN and CDR2 as SYDVKM.